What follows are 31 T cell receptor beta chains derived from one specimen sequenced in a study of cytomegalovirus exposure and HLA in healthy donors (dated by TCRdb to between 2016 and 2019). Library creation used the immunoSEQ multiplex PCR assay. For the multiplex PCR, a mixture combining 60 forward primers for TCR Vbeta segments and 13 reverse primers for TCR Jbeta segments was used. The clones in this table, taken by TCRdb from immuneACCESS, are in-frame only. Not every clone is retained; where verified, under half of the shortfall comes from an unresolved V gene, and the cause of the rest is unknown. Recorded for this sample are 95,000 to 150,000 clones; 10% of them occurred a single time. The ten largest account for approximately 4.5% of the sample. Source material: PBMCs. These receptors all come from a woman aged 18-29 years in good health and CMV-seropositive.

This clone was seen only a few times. The DNA of the CDR3 is TGTGCCACCAGCAAGGATGGTAACGGGGGTCAGCCCCAGCATTTT. Residues: CATSKDGNGGQPQHF. The V gene is TRBV15, the J gene TRBJ1-5; TRBD1 might be the D (5 bases). This CDR3 contains 15 residues. Trimming pared 4 bases from V and 6 bases from J, leaving 16 bases between. Germline values: CDR1 LNHNV, CDR2 YYDKDF (reference sequence).

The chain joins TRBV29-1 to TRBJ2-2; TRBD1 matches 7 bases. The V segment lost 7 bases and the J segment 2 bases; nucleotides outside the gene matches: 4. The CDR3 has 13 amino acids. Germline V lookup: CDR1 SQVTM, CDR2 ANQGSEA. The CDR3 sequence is CSAWTGNTGELFF. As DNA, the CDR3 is TGCAGCGCCTGGACAGGCAACACCGGGGAGCTGTTTTTT.

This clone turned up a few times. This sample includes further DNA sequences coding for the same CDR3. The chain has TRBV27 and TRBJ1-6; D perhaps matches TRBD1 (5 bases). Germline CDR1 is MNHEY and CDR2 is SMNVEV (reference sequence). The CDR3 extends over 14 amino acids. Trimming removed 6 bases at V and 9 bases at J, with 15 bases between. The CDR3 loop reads CASRRTGEASPLHF. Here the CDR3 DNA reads TGTGCCAGCAGACGTACAGGTGAAGCTTCACCCCTCCACTTT.

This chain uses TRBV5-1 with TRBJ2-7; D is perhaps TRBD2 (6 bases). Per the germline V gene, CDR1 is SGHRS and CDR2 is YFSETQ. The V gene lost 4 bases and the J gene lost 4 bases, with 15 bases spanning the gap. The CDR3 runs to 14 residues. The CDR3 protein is CASSSQGAGYEQYF. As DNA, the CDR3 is TGCGCCAGCAGCAGTCAAGGGGCGGGATACGAGCAGTACTTC.

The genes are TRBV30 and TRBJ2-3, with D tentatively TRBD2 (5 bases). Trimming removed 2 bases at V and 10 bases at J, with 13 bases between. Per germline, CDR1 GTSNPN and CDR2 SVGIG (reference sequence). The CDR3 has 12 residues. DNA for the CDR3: TGTGCCTGGAGTTCTAGCACAGAGGCGCAGTATTTT. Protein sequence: CAWSSSTEAQYF.

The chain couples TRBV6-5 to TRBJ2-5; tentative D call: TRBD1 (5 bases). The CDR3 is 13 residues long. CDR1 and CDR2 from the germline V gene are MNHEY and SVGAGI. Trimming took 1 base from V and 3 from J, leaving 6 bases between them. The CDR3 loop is CASSYLDKETQYF. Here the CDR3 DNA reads TGTGCCAGCAGTTACTTGGACAAAGAGACCCAGTACTTC.

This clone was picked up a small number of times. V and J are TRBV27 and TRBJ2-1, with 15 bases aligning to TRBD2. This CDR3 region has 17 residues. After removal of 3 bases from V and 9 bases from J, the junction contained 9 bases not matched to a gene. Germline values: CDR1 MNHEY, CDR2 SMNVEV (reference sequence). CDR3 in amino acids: CASSFSGLAGGSGEQFF. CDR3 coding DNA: TGTGCCAGCAGTTTTTCGGGACTAGCGGGAGGATCTGGTGAGCAGTTCTTC.

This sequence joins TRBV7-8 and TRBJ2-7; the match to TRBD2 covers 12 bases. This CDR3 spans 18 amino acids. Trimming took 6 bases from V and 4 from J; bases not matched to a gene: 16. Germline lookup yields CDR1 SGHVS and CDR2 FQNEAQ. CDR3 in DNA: TGTGCCAGCAGGTTCGGGACTAGCGGGCCGGGGGTCCAGTACGAGCAGTACTTC. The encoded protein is CASRFGTSGPGVQYEQYF.

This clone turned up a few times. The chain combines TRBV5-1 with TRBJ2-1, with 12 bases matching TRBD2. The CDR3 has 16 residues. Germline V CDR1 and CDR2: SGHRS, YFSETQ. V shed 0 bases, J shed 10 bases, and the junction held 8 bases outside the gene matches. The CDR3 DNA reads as TGCGCCAGCAGCTTGGAAGGGCTAGCGGGAGGGGGCGAGCAGTTCTTC. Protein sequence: CASSLEGLAGGGEQFF.

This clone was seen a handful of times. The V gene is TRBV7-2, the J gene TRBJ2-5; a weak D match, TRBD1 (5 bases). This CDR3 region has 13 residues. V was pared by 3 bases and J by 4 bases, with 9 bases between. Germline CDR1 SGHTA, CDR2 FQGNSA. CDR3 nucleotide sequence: TGTGCCAGCAGCTTTGGGGCCGTAGAGACCCAGTACTTC. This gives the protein CASSFGAVETQYF.

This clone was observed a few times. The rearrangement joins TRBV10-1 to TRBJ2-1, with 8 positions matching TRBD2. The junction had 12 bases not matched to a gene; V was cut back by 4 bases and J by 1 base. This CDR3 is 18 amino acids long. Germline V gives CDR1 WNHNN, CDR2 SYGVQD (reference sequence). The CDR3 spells CASSAQTPAGASYNEQFF. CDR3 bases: TGCGCCAGCAGTGCCCAGACGCCAGCGGGAGCTTCCTACAATGAGCAGTTCTTC.

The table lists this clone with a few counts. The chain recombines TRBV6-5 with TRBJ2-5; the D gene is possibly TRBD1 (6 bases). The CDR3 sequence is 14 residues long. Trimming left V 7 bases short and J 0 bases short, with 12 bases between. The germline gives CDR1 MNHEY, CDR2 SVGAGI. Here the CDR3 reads CASIGRGYQETQYF. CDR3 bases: TGTGCCAGCATAGGCAGGGGATACCAAGAGACCCAGTACTTC.

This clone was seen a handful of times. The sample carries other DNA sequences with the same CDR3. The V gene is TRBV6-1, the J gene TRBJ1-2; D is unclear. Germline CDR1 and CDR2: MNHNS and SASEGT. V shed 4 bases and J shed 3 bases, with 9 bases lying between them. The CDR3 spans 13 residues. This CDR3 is CASSVNSYYGYTF. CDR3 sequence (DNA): TGTGCCAGCAGTGTTAACAGCTACTATGGCTACACCTTC.

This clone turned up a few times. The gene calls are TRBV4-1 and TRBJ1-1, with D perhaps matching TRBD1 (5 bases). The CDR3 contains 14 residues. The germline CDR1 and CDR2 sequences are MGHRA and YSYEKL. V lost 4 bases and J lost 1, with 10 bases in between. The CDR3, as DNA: TGCGCCAGCAGCCTAGTAAGGGGGAACACTGAAGCTTTCTTT. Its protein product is CASSLVRGNTEAFF.

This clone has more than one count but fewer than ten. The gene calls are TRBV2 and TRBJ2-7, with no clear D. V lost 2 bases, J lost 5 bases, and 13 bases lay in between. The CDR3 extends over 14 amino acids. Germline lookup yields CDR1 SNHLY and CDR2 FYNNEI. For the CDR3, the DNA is TGTGCCAGCAGTGAATTCACTGATTTCGACGAGCAGTACTTC. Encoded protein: CASSEFTDFDEQYF.

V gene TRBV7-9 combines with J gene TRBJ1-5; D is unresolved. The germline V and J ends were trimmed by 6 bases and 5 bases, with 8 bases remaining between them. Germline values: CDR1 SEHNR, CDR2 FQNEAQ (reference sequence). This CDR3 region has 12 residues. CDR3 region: CASSSLDQPQHF. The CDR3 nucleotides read TGTGCCAGCAGTTCCCTCGATCAGCCCCAGCATTTT.

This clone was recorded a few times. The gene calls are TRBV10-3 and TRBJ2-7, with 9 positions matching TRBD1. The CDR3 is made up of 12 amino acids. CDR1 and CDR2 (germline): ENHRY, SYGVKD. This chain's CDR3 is CGTGDAPYEQYF. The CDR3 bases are TGTGGGACAGGGGATGCTCCTTACGAGCAGTACTTC.

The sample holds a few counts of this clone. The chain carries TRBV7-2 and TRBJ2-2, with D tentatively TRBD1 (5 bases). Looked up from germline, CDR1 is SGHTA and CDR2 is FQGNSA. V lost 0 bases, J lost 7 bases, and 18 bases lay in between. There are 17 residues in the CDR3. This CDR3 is CASSLARYLQASGELFF. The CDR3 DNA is TGTGCCAGCAGCTTAGCACGATACTTACAGGCAAGCGGGGAGCTGTTTTTT.

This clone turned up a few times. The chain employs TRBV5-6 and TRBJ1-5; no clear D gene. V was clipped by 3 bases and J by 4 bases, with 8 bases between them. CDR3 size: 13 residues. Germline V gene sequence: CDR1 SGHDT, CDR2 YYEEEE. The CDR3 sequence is CASSSGLNQPQHF. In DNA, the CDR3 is TGTGCCAGCAGCTCCGGACTGAATCAGCCCCAGCATTTT.

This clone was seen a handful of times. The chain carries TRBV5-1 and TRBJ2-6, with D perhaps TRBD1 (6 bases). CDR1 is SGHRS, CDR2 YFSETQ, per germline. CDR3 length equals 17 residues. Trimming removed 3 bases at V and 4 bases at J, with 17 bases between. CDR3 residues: CASSWSASGAGANVLTF. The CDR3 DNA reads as TGCGCCAGCAGCTGGAGCGCCTCAGGGGCCGGGGCCAACGTCCTGACTTTC.

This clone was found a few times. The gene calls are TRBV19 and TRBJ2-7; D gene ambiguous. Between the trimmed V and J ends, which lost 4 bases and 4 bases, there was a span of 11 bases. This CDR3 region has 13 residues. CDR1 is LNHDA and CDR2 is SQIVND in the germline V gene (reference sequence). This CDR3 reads CASSKGVEYEQYF. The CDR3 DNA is TGTGCCAGTAGTAAAGGAGTAGAATACGAGCAGTACTTC.

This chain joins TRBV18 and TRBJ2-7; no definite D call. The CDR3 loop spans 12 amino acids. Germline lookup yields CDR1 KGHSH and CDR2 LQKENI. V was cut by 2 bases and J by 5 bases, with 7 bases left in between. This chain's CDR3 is CASSPGQHEQYF. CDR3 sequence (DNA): TGTGCCAGCTCACCAGGCCAACACGAGCAGTACTTC.

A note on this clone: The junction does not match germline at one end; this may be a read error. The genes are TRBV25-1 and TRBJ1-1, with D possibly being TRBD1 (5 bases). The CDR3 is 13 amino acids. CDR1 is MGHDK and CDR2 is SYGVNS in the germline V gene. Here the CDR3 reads CANSEYGGNEAFF. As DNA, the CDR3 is TGTGCCAACAGTGAATATGGGGGGAACGAAGCTTTCTTT.

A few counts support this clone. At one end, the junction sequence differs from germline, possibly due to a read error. DNA of the CDR3: TGTGCCAGCAGCCCTGCGGGGACAGGTCTTTATGGCTCCACCTTC. Its translation is CASSPAGTGLYGSTF. The V gene is TRBV7-9, the J gene TRBJ1-2, with TRBD1 matching 8 bases. The CDR3 totals 15 residues. Germline lookup yields CDR1 SEHNR and CDR2 FQNEAQ (reference sequence).

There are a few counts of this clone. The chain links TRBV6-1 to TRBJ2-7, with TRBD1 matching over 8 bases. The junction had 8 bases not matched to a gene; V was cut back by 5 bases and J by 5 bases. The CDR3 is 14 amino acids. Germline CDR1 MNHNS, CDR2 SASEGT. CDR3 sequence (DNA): TGTGCCAGCAGTCGGACAGGGTCGGGGGACGAGCAGTACTTC. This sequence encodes CASSRTGSGDEQYF.

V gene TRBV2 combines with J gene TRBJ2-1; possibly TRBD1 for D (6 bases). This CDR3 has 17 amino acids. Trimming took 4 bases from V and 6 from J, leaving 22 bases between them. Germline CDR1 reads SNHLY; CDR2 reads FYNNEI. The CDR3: CASSGNTGFASINEQFF. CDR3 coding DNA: TGTGCCAGCAGTGGGAATACAGGGTTTGCCTCGATCAATGAGCAGTTCTTC.

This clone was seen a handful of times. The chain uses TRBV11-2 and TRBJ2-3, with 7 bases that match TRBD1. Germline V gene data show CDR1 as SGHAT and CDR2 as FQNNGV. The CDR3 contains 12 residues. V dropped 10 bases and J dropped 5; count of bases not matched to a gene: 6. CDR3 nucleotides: TGTGCCACCGAGGGGGCCGTAGATACGCAGTATTTT. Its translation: CATEGAVDTQYF.

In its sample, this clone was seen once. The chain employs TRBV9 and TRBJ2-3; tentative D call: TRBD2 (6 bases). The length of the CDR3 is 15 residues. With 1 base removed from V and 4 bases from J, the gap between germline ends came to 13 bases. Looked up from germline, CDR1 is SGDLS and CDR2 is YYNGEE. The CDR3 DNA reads TGTGCCAGCAGCGTATCTGGACTACCGCCAGATACGCAGTATTTT. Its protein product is CASSVSGLPPDTQYF. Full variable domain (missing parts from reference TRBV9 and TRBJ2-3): DSGVTQTPKHLITATGQRVTLRCSPRSGDLSVYWYQQSLDQGLQFLIQYYNGEERAKGNILERFSAQQFPDLHSELNLSSLELGDSALYFCASSVSGLPPDTQYFGPGTRLTVL.

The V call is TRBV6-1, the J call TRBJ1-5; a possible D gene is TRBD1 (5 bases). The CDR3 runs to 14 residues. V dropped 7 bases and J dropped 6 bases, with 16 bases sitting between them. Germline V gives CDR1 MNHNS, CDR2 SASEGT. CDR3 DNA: TGTGCCAGCATTGAGACGGGGGGGGGTCAGCCCCAGCATTTT. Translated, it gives CASIETGGGQPQHF.

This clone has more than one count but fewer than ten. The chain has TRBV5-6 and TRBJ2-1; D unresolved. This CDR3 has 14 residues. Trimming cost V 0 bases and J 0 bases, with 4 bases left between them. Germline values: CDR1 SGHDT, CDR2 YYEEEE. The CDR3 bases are TGTGCCAGCAGCTTGGACGGCTCCTACAATGAGCAGTTCTTC. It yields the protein CASSLDGSYNEQFF.

The chain's CDR3 is CASSLGTGQGASTEAFF. Here the CDR3 DNA reads TGCGCCAGCAGCTTAGGGACGGGGCAGGGGGCGAGCACTGAAGCTTTCTTT. V usage is TRBV5-1 and J usage is TRBJ1-1, with 8 bases aligning to TRBD1. V lost 2 bases to trimming and J lost 4 bases; unmatched junction nucleotides: 13. The CDR3 sequence is 17 residues long. Looked up from germline, CDR1 is SGHRS and CDR2 is YFSETQ.